This passage covers 20 T cell receptor beta chains from one sample sequenced in a study of blood T cell repertoires in COVID-19. The table came from immunoSEQ multiplex PCR; TCRdb's copy has only in-frame clones and leaves some out. The sample lists approximately 200,000 clones, roughly 84% occurring once. The sample comprised peripheral blood. The receptors come from a middle-aged man with active or convalescent COVID-19.

This clone has only one observation. This chain uses TRBV9 with TRBJ1-4; 7 bases line up with TRBD1. The trim removed 3 bases at V and 6 bases at J, leaving 14 bases unmatched. This CDR3 spans 17 amino acids. From germline, CDR1 is SGDLS and CDR2 YYNGEE. The CDR3 sequence: CASSANPDRALDEKLFF. In DNA, the CDR3 is TGTGCCAGCAGCGCTAACCCAGACAGGGCTTTAGATGAAAAACTGTTTTTT.

The chain links TRBV29-1 to TRBJ2-1, with 10 bases that match TRBD2. The CDR3 is 13 residues long. Germline V lookup: CDR1 SQVTM, CDR2 ANQGSEA. With V trimmed by 7 bases and J by 8 bases, 8 bases remained unmatched. CDR3 protein: CSEERGGRYEQFF. The CDR3 region has the DNA TGCAGCGAGGAGCGGGGGGGTCGATATGAGCAGTTCTTC.

The gene calls are TRBV5-1 and TRBJ1-2; TRBD1 aligns across 11 bases. This CDR3 has 16 amino acids. V lost 3 bases, J lost 2 bases, and 6 bases stayed unmatched. CDR1 is SGHRS, CDR2 YFSETQ, per germline. The DNA of the CDR3 is TGCGCCAGCAGCTGGGGGACAGGGGGAACGAACTATGGCTACACCTTC. Translated, it gives CASSWGTGGTNYGYTF.

The V gene is TRBV28, the J gene TRBJ1-1; D remains unclear. The CDR3 sequence is 13 residues long. V lost 6 bases and J 7 bases, leaving 15 bases between the germline ends. Germline-derived CDR1 and CDR2 are MDHEN and SYDVKM. The CDR3: CASRLGLANEAFF. The CDR3, as DNA: TGTGCCAGCAGGCTTGGACTGGCGAATGAAGCTTTCTTT.

This clone showed up just a few times. The chain uses TRBV6-1 and TRBJ1-6, with 7 bases matching TRBD1. The CDR3 consists of 17 residues. J gave up 8 bases and V 2 bases, and 12 bases lay outside the gene matches. Germline loops: CDR1 MNHNS, CDR2 SASEGT. CDR3 protein: CASSEFVGPGGDSPLHF. CDR3 in DNA: TGTGCCAGCAGTGAATTTGTCGGGCCAGGGGGAGATTCACCCCTCCACTTT.

CDR3 DNA: TGTGCCAGCAGTGAGCAGGGTGGGAACACCATATATTTT. It encodes CASSEQGGNTIYF. This chain uses TRBV6-1 with TRBJ1-3, with TRBD1 as a possible D gene (5 bases). CDR3 length: 13 residues. The germline V gene has CDR1 MNHNS and CDR2 SASEGT. V was trimmed by 3 bases and J by 7 bases, leaving 10 bases between them.

This chain uses TRBV28 with TRBJ2-3; D possibly corresponds to TRBD2 (6 bases). This CDR3 contains 14 residues. CDR1 is MDHEN, CDR2 SYDVKM, per germline. V was cut by 3 bases and J by 2 bases, with 9 bases left in between. The CDR3 sequence is CASSFGTHTDTQYF. CDR3 in DNA: TGTGCCAGCAGTTTCGGGACTCACACAGATACGCAGTATTTT. The full variable domain, rest sourced from reference TRBV28 and TRBJ2-3, is DVKVTQSSRYLVKRTGEKVFLECVQDMDHENMFWYRQDPGLGLRLIYFSYDVKMKEKGDIPEGYSVSREKKERFSLILESASTNQTSMYLCASSFGTHTDTQYFGPGTRLTVL.

The CDR3 DNA follows: TGTGCCAGCAGTCTCGGGGGACTAGCGCCCGTAGAGCAGTACTTC. Residues: CASSLGGLAPVEQYF. The chain has TRBV6-5 and TRBJ2-7, with TRBD2 matching 10 bases. Germline values: CDR1 MNHEY, CDR2 SVGAGI. This CDR3 contains 15 residues. J was trimmed by 7 bases and V by 5 bases; bases with no gene match: 11.

The chain uses TRBV27 and TRBJ2-3; D possibly corresponds to TRBD2 (5 bases). This CDR3 has 13 amino acids. Trimming stripped 6 bases from V and 4 bases from J, with 11 bases between. Germline V gene lookup returns CDR1 MNHEY and CDR2 SMNVEV (reference sequence). The CDR3 here is CASSRKGADTQYF. As DNA, the CDR3 is TGTGCCAGCAGCCGAAAGGGAGCAGATACGCAGTATTTT.

The rearrangement joins TRBV27 to TRBJ2-2; D remains ambiguous. CDR3 length equals 16 residues. Per the germline V gene, CDR1 is MNHEY and CDR2 is SMNVEV (reference sequence). Trimming left V 1 base short and J 1 base short, with 10 bases between. This chain's CDR3 is CASSLFYPRNTGELFF. Here the CDR3 DNA reads TGTGCCAGCAGTTTATTCTACCCGCGGAACACCGGGGAGCTGTTTTTT.

Notes on this clone: Mismatch with germline at one junction end may stem from a read error. V is TRBV19 and J is TRBJ2-2, with D possibly matching TRBD2 (6 bases). Germline V gives CDR1 LNHDA, CDR2 SQIVND (reference sequence). The CDR3 loop spans 13 amino acids. The CDR3 nucleotides read TGTGCCGGTAGGGACTTTTACACCGGGGAGCTGTTTTTT. It specifies CAGRDFYTGELFF.

V and J are TRBV3-1 (or the pseudogene TRBV3-2) and TRBJ2-1, with D possibly TRBD2 on 6 matching bases. The CDR3 has 16 residues. Germline V gene sequence: CDR1 LGHDT, CDR2 YNNKEL (reference sequence). V gave up 0 bases and J gave up 3 bases, with 12 bases separating them. CDR3 sequence: CASSQDLRGLYNEQFF. CDR3 nucleotide sequence: TGTGCCAGCAGCCAAGATCTGCGGGGCCTCTACAATGAGCAGTTCTTC.

This chain's CDR3 is CASSPTGLNEKLFF. CDR3 bases: TGTGCCAGCTCACCGACAGGGCTTAATGAAAAACTGTTTTTT. The rearrangement links TRBV18 to TRBJ1-4, with 7 positions matching TRBD1. CDR3 length equals 14 residues. Germline-derived CDR1 and CDR2 are KGHSH and LQKENI. The ends lost 3 bases at V and 4 bases at J; junction bases unmatched: 2.

The CDR3 here is CASSIQGQGKPQHF. The CDR3 nucleotides are TGTGCCAGTAGTATCCAGGGACAGGGAAAGCCCCAGCATTTT. The V gene is TRBV19, the J gene TRBJ1-5; TRBD1 agrees at 9 bases. This CDR3 spans 14 amino acids. Losses at the gene ends were 3 bases for V and 8 bases for J; bases not matched to a gene: 5. Germline V gives CDR1 LNHDA, CDR2 SQIVND (reference sequence).

This sequence joins TRBV7-9 and TRBJ2-7; no clear D gene. The CDR3 has 12 amino acids. The V gene lost 4 bases and the J gene lost 2 bases, with 6 bases spanning the gap. The germline V gene encodes CDR1 SEHNR and CDR2 FQNEAQ (reference sequence). CDR3 sequence: CASSSTTYEQYF. The CDR3, as DNA: TGTGCCAGCAGCTCCACTACCTACGAGCAGTACTTC.

A note on this clone: A read error may account for a junction end that differs from germline. The CDR3 bases are TGTGCCAGCAGAGACGGGGATACGCGGTATTTT. Translating gives CASRDGDTRYF. The chain recombines TRBV3-1 (or the pseudogene TRBV3-2) with TRBJ2-3; possibly TRBD2 for D (5 bases). Germline V gives CDR1 LGHDT, CDR2 YNNKEL (reference sequence). The CDR3 spans 11 residues.

The chain uses TRBV9 and TRBJ1-5, with 8 bases lining up with TRBD1. The germline V gene has CDR1 SGDLS and CDR2 YYNGEE. This CDR3 spans 16 amino acids. Trimming removed 5 bases from V and 3 bases from J; junction bases left unmatched: 10. As DNA, the CDR3 is TGTGCCAGCAGGGAAACTCGGACAGGGCCCAATCAGCCCCAGCATTTT. It specifies CASRETRTGPNQPQHF.

This chain links TRBV18 with TRBJ2-7, with 15 bases lining up with TRBD2. Germline-derived CDR1 and CDR2 are KGHSH and LQKENI. The trim removed 4 bases at V and 2 bases at J, leaving 9 bases unmatched. CDR3 length: 18 amino acids. CDR3 sequence (DNA): TGTGCCAGCTCACACCGGACTAGCGGGGGGGCAATCCCCTACGAGCAGTACTTC. It encodes CASSHRTSGGAIPYEQYF.

The chain uses TRBV3-1 (or the pseudogene TRBV3-2) and TRBJ1-4, with D hard to call. Germline V gene data show CDR1 as LGHDT and CDR2 as YNNKEL (reference sequence). V lost 5 bases and J lost 8, with 15 bases in between. The length of the CDR3 is 14 residues. In DNA, the CDR3 is TGTGCCAGCAGCTTGGGCCATACGGGGGAAAAACTGTTTTTT. This codes for CASSLGHTGEKLFF.

The chain links TRBV7-9 to TRBJ2-7; TRBD1 is a possible D gene (6 bases). Germline loops: CDR1 SEHNR, CDR2 FQNEAQ (reference sequence). V gave up 5 bases and J gave up 5 bases, with 22 bases separating them. The CDR3 totals 16 residues. CDR3 in DNA: TGTGCCAGCAGCAGCCGACAGGACGTGTCTGATGACGAGCAGTACTTC. Translation: CASSSRQDVSDDEQYF.